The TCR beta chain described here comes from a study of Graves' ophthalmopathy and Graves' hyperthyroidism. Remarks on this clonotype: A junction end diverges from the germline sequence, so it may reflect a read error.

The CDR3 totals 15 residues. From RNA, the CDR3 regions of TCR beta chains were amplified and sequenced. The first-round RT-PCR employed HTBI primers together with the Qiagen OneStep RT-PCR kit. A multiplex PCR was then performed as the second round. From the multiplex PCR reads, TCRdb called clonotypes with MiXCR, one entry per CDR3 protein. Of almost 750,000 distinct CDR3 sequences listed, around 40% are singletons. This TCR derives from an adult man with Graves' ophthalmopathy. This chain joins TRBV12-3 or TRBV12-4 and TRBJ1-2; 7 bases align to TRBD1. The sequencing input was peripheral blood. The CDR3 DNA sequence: TGTGCCAGCAGCTCCCCCGGGACAGCTAAATATGGCTACACCTTC. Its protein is CASSSPGTAKYGYTF.